These 24 T cell receptor beta chains were all obtained from the same sample, sequenced in a study of CD8+CD57+ T cells in acquired aplastic anemia. Genomic DNA, serving as template, underwent TCR beta VDJ and CDR3 profiling. TCRdb ran MiXCR on the reads and lists one entry per CDR3 protein. The data show about 160,000 distinct CDR3 sequences, 70% to 80% seen once. The authors sequenced patients whose flow cytometry had shown CD8+CD57+ cell expansion. Sequences were obtained from sorted CD4+, CD8+, or CD8+CD57+ T cells (not recorded which) from PBMCs. These receptor sequences come from a human donor with aplastic anemia.

The chain couples TRBV2 to TRBJ2-3; D is perhaps TRBD1 (5 bases). This CDR3 region has 13 residues. V was clipped by 2 bases and J by 4 bases, with 7 bases between them. Germline lookup yields CDR1 SNHLY and CDR2 FYNNEI. The CDR3 loop is CASSEQGSDTQYF. The CDR3 DNA reads as TGTGCCAGCAGTGAACAGGGTTCAGATACGCAGTATTTT. The full variable domain, with the rest looked up from reference TRBV2 and TRBJ2-3, is EPEVTQTPSHQVTQMGQEVILRCVPISNHLYFYWYRQILGQKVEFLVSFYNNEISEKSEIFDDQFSVERPDGSNFTLKIRSTKLEDSAMYFCASSEQGSDTQYFGPGTRLTVL.

This chain links TRBV2 with TRBJ1-2; no definite D call. The CDR3 runs 14 residues. V was clipped by 6 bases and J by 8 bases, with 19 bases between them. The V gene's germline CDR1 is SNHLY and CDR2 FYNNEI. CDR3 sequence (DNA): TGTGCCAGCAGGATTAATAGAGGGCCTTCGGGCTACACCTTC. As protein: CASRINRGPSGYTF.

A single count supports this clonotype. The rearrangement joins TRBV24-1 to TRBJ1-4; D not certain. The CDR3 sequence is 12 residues long. The germline gives CDR1 KGHDR, CDR2 SFDVKD. The V gene lost 2 bases and the J gene lost 8 bases, with 5 bases spanning the gap. The CDR3 is CATSDSEEKLFF. The CDR3 coding sequence is TGTGCCACCAGTGATTCAGAAGAAAAACTGTTTTTT.

The chain combines TRBV20-1 with TRBJ2-1; tentatively, D is TRBD2 (6 bases). Germline assignment: CDR1 DFQATT and CDR2 SNEGSKA (reference sequence). There are 12 residues in the CDR3. V was pared by 6 bases and J by 5 bases, with 11 bases between. CDR3 nucleotides: TGCAGTGCCACCGGGGGTAACAATGAGCAGTTCTTC. Its protein product is CSATGGNNEQFF.

This clonotype has just a few counts. The chain is built from TRBV25-1 and TRBJ1-2; 8 positions match TRBD1. The CDR3 consists of 19 residues. The germline gives CDR1 MGHDK, CDR2 SYGVNS. V was clipped by 0 bases and J by 8 bases; unmatched bases: 20. The CDR3 DNA reads as TGTGCCAGCAGTGAATATCGTTCGGCGGACAGGGCTTCCACGCACGGCTACACCTTC. It is translated as CASSEYRSADRASTHGYTF.

This clonotype was counted a single time. The rearrangement joins TRBV7-9 to TRBJ2-7; D possibly corresponds to TRBD1 (6 bases). CDR3 length: 14 amino acids. V was pared by 5 bases and J by 2 bases, with 13 bases between. Germline assignment: CDR1 SEHNR and CDR2 FQNEAQ (reference sequence). Here the CDR3 DNA reads TGTGCCAGCAGCAATAGGGGGAGTGCCTACGAGCAGTACTTC. The encoded protein is CASSNRGSAYEQYF.

The rearrangement joins TRBV10-3 to TRBJ1-4; D unresolved. The CDR3 has 10 residues. Deletions cut 5 bases from V and 9 bases from J, with 4 bases between. Germline loops: CDR1 ENHRY, CDR2 SYGVKD. The CDR3 sequence is CAISQKKLFF. In DNA, the CDR3 is TGTGCCATCAGTCAGAAAAAACTGTTTTTT.

With respect to this clonotype: At one of its ends the junction is not consistent with the germline gene, which may arise from a read error. The chain carries TRBV7-9 and TRBJ2-7; no firm D call. This CDR3 has 15 amino acids. Per germline, CDR1 SEHNR and CDR2 FQNEAQ (reference sequence). The CDR3 loop reads CASILSSSMGSQWNF. CDR3 coding DNA: TGTGCCAGCATCCTCAGTTCGTCGATGGGGTCCCAATGGAACTTC.

On this clonotype: One junction end does not reproduce the germline sequence, and a read error may be involved. The chain is built from TRBV25-1 and TRBJ2-2; 10 bases align to TRBD2. Germline values: CDR1 MGHDK, CDR2 SYGVNS. The CDR3 length is 15 residues. In DNA, the CDR3 is TGTGCCGGCAGTGAATCCCTAGCGGGAGCCGGGGAGCTGTTTTTT. It specifies CAGSESLAGAGELFF.

This chain uses TRBV20-1 with TRBJ2-3, with TRBD1 matching 10 bases. The CDR3 spans 14 residues. The V gene's germline CDR1 is DFQATT and CDR2 SNEGSKA (reference sequence). Germline trimming cut 5 bases from V and 4 bases from J; bases unmatched to any gene: 6. Here the CDR3 reads CSALGTGAADTQYF. The CDR3, as DNA: TGCAGTGCTTTAGGGACAGGGGCAGCAGATACGCAGTATTTT.

The rearrangement uses TRBV6-5 and TRBJ2-7; 11 bases match TRBD2. The germline gives CDR1 MNHEY, CDR2 SVGAGI. The CDR3 is made up of 13 amino acids. The J segment lost 2 bases and the V segment lost 7 bases, leaving 1 base of the junction unmatched. The DNA for the CDR3 is TGTGCCAGCAATAGCGGGGGGGCCTACGAGCAGTACTTC. It is translated as CASNSGGAYEQYF.

CDR3 residues: CAIRQDSYEQYF. The CDR3 coding sequence is TGTGCCATCAGACAGGATTCCTACGAGCAGTACTTC. This chain uses TRBV10-3 with TRBJ2-7, with a possible D match to TRBD1 (5 bases). The CDR3 runs 12 residues. Per the germline V gene, CDR1 is ENHRY and CDR2 is SYGVKD. V was trimmed by 6 bases and J by 1 base, leaving 7 bases between them.

The CDR3 sequence: CAGRTGGTMIPPPYGYTF. The CDR3 nucleotides are TGTGCCGGGAGGACAGGGGGAACTATGATTCCCCCCCCCTATGGCTACACCTTC. The chain carries TRBV2 and TRBJ1-2; 10 bases line up with TRBD1. V dropped 11 bases and J dropped 4; count of bases not matched to a gene: 22. This CDR3 is 18 amino acids long. Germline V gene lookup returns CDR1 SNHLY and CDR2 FYNNEI.

V gene TRBV19 combines with J gene TRBJ1-1; 7 nucleotides match TRBD1. The V segment lost 4 bases and the J segment 1 base; nucleotides outside the gene matches: 6. Germline V CDR1 and CDR2: LNHDA, SQIVND (reference sequence). The CDR3 length is 15 residues. CDR3 protein: CASSTRQGRNTEAFF. CDR3 DNA sequence: TGTGCCAGTAGTACCCGACAGGGCAGGAACACTGAAGCTTTCTTT.

Only one count was recorded for this clonotype. The chain joins TRBV20-1 to TRBJ2-3; 7 nucleotides agree with TRBD1. Germline-derived CDR1 and CDR2 are DFQATT and SNEGSKA (reference sequence). V shed 4 bases, J shed 3 bases, and the junction held 7 bases outside the gene matches. This CDR3 spans 14 amino acids. CDR3 nucleotide sequence: TGCAGTGCTAACAGGGGCGAGCGGACAGATACGCAGTATTTT. Translation gives CSANRGERTDTQYF.

The chain combines TRBV20-1 with TRBJ1-6; D perhaps matches TRBD1 (5 bases). Germline V CDR1 and CDR2: DFQATT, SNEGSKA (reference sequence). The ends were cut back, 1 base at V and 7 bases at J, with 11 bases in the middle. The CDR3 covers 14 residues. This CDR3 reads CSARGQGTNSPLHF. The CDR3 coding sequence is TGCAGTGCTAGAGGGCAGGGCACAAATTCACCCCTCCACTTT.

The rearrangement joins TRBV10-3 to TRBJ2-5; D remains unclear. The CDR3 has 12 residues. Germline loops: CDR1 ENHRY, CDR2 SYGVKD. V lost 11 bases to trimming and J lost 0 bases, with 10 bases between them. The CDR3 nucleotides read TGTGCCGTCGGACGGAACCAAGAGACCCAGTACTTC. Translating gives CAVGRNQETQYF.

V and J are TRBV19 and TRBJ1-5, with D possibly TRBD1 on 6 matching bases. Germline CDR1 reads LNHDA; CDR2 reads SQIVND (reference sequence). The length of the CDR3 is 15 residues. Trimming cost V 4 bases and J 2 bases, with 12 bases left between them. This CDR3 is CASSTGTPGNQPQHF. The CDR3, as DNA: TGTGCCAGTAGTACAGGGACACCGGGCAATCAGCCCCAGCATTTT.

This chain uses TRBV20-1 with TRBJ2-5; TRBD2 matches at 8 bases. The end of the DNA is better explained by TRBJ2-1, so the J call may be wrong. The CDR3 length is 15 residues. Germline CDR1 DFQATT, CDR2 SNEGSKA (reference sequence). Written as DNA, the CDR3 is TGCAGTGCTACCTCAGGGCTAGCGGGCGGTCGTGAGCAGTTCTTC. Its protein is CSATSGLAGGREQFF.

This sequence joins TRBV25-1 and TRBJ1-6; D gene uncertain. This CDR3 contains 12 residues. Trimming took 1 base from V and 13 from J, leaving 8 bases between them. Germline CDR1 and CDR2: MGHDK and SYGVNS. The CDR3 nucleotides read TGTGCCAGCAGTGAATCCGATAGGCCCCTCCACTTT. Translating it yields CASSESDRPLHF.

This chain joins TRBV7-7 and TRBJ2-1, with a tentative D call TRBD1 (5 bases). The CDR3 has 16 amino acids. CDR1 is SSHAT and CDR2 is FNYEAQ in the germline V gene (reference sequence). Trimming shortened V by 5 bases and J by 0 bases, and 14 bases separated the two germline ends. This chain's CDR3 is CASSRYRSDSYNEQFF. DNA of the CDR3: TGTGCCAGCAGCAGATACAGGTCCGACTCCTACAATGAGCAGTTCTTC.

This chain joins TRBV15 and TRBJ2-1; D could derive from TRBD1 or TRBD2 (5 bases each). V was pared by 0 bases and J by 5 bases, with 11 bases between. In germline, CDR1 is LNHNV, CDR2 YYDKDF (reference sequence). CDR3 size: 15 residues. The CDR3 nucleotides are TGTGCCACCAGCAGAGATGGGACGGCTAACAATGAGCAGTTCTTC. This translates into CATSRDGTANNEQFF.

The J gene is TRBJ1-5, the V gene TRBV19; 7 nucleotides align to TRBD1. Per the germline V gene, CDR1 is LNHDA and CDR2 is SQIVND (reference sequence). CDR3 length equals 12 residues. DNA of the CDR3: TGTGCAGTAGGACAGGCCATCCAGCCCCAGCATTTT. Amino acids: CAVGQAIQPQHF.

This clonotype was counted between two and nine times. V is TRBV15 and J is TRBJ1-3; 8 bases match TRBD1. The germline V gene encodes CDR1 LNHNV and CDR2 YYDKDF (reference sequence). The J segment lost 4 bases and the V segment lost 3 bases, leaving 5 bases of the junction unmatched. The CDR3 totals 15 residues. The CDR3 region is CATSSWTGIGNTIYF. DNA of the CDR3: TGTGCCACCAGCAGTTGGACAGGGATAGGAAACACCATATATTTT.